This T cell receptor (beta chain) was obtained from a study of T cell changes during pregnancy in multiple sclerosis. Clones were sequenced by immunoSEQ multiplex PCR, and TCRdb holds only the in-frame ones, with some missing. Here the sample spans approximately 74,000 clones, roughly nine tenths being singletons. The receptor was isolated from a female donor with multiple sclerosis, enrolled in a pregnancy study. The source was peripheral blood, collected before pregnancy.

In nucleotides, the CDR3 is TGTGCCAGCAGCCCGGACAGGGGTAACACTGAAGCTTTCTTT. Its protein product is CASSPDRGNTEAFF. The chain links TRBV7-9 to TRBJ1-1, with TRBD1 identical over 9 bases. V shed 5 bases, J shed 2 bases, and the junction held 3 bases outside the gene matches. The CDR3 runs 14 residues. In germline, CDR1 is SEHNR, CDR2 FQNEAQ (reference sequence).